The 5 T cell receptor beta chains listed next were all sequenced from one sample in a study of shared clonotypes between healthy human individuals. The naive CD8 subset, CD45RO-negative cells positively selected for CCR7, excluded terminally differentiated effector memory CD45RA+ cells. TCRdb's copy holds only in-frame clones and misses some; the assay was immunoSEQ multiplex PCR. Of hundreds of thousands of clones listed, 98% are singletons. Sequenced: naive CD8+ T cells sorted from blood. The origin of the receptors is a man aged 25 to 40 in good health.

The chain combines TRBV10-1 with TRBJ2-3; TRBD1 agrees at 9 bases. The CDR3 runs 14 residues. V was pared by 6 bases and J by 6 bases, with 7 bases of the junction left unmatched. Per germline, CDR1 WNHNN and CDR2 SYGVQD (reference sequence). CDR3 protein: CASSDRGMVDTQYF. The CDR3 DNA follows: TGCGCCAGCAGCGACAGGGGGATGGTGGATACGCAGTATTTT.

The V and J genes are TRBV4-1 and TRBJ2-7, with 10 bases matching TRBD1. This CDR3 has 14 amino acids. The V gene end was trimmed by 3 bases and the J gene end by 5 bases; junction bases not matched to a gene: 4. From germline, CDR1 is MGHRA and CDR2 YSYEKL. The CDR3 nucleotides read TGCGCCAGCAGCCATGGACAGGGGGGCGACGAGCAGTACTTC. Amino acid sequence: CASSHGQGGDEQYF.

The chain joins TRBV28 to TRBJ1-2, with 10 bases matching TRBD1. The CDR3 contains 15 residues. V shed 3 bases, J shed 5 bases, and the junction held 6 bases outside the gene matches. Germline V lookup: CDR1 MDHEN, CDR2 SYDVKM. CDR3 coding DNA: TGTGCCAGCAGTTTTAGGACAGGGGGGTCATATGGCTACACCTTC. This sequence encodes CASSFRTGGSYGYTF.

V usage is TRBV5-1 and J usage is TRBJ2-7; TRBD1 matches 7 bases. Germline trimming cut 2 bases from V and 4 bases from J; bases unmatched to any gene: 3. The CDR3 loop spans 13 amino acids. Germline values: CDR1 SGHRS, CDR2 YFSETQ. The CDR3 reads CASSFDREYEQYF. CDR3 DNA sequence: TGCGCCAGCAGCTTCGACAGGGAATACGAGCAGTACTTC.

The chain carries TRBV9 and TRBJ2-2; the D is unclear. CDR1 SGDLS and CDR2 YYNGEE come from the germline V gene. Trimming stripped 0 bases from V and 4 bases from J, with 4 bases between. The CDR3 contains 13 residues. CDR3 nucleotides: TGTGCCAGCAGCGTAGACAGCACCGGGGAGCTGTTTTTT. It specifies CASSVDSTGELFF. The whole variable domain, remainder taken from reference TRBV9 and TRBJ2-2, is DSGVTQTPKHLITATGQRVTLRCSPRSGDLSVYWYQQSLDQGLQFLIQYYNGEERAKGNILERFSAQQFPDLHSELNLSSLELGDSALYFCASSVDSTGELFFGEGSRLTVL.